The 22 T cell receptor beta chains presented below share a single source sample, sequenced in a study of blood T cell repertoires in COVID-19. Here immunoSEQ multiplex PCR was the method, and the copy in TCRdb shows in-frame clones only, minus some. The sample lists tens of thousands of clones, roughly 90% seen once, with roughly 4% in the top ten. Input material: peripheral blood. The receptors were sampled from a human donor in a cohort sampled during active COVID-19.

The V and J genes are TRBV16 and TRBJ1-1; D remains unclear. The CDR3 consists of 17 residues. The V end lost 1 base, the J end lost 0 bases, and 15 bases lay between the germline ends. Germline values: CDR1 KGHSY, CDR2 FQNENV. The CDR3 DNA reads TGTGCCAGCAGCCAATTCTCGGTTGTTCAGGTGAACACTGAAGCTTTCTTT. Its translation: CASSQFSVVQVNTEAFF.

The rearrangement links TRBV7-8 to TRBJ1-4; D is unclear. CDR3 length equals 16 residues. The germline V gene has CDR1 SGHVS and CDR2 FQNEAQ. Trimming shortened V by 4 bases and J by 0 bases, and 12 bases separated the two germline ends. The chain's CDR3 is CASSSVPMTTNEKLFF. The CDR3 DNA reads as TGTGCCAGCAGCTCAGTGCCGATGACAACTAATGAAAAACTGTTTTTT.

In this sample, this clone turned up a few times. The chain carries TRBV7-3 and TRBJ1-5; D remains ambiguous. The CDR3 loop spans 13 amino acids. From germline, CDR1 is SGHTA and CDR2 FQGTGA. V lost 5 bases, J lost 7 bases, and 12 bases lay in between. In DNA, the CDR3 is TGTGCCAGCAGCCTCTCCTCGGGACAGCCCCAGCATTTT. Translation: CASSLSSGQPQHF.

The V gene is TRBV6-5, the J gene TRBJ2-3, with 11 bases lining up with TRBD2. CDR3 length: 14 amino acids. Germline V lookup: CDR1 MNHEY, CDR2 SVGAGI. V was pared by 7 bases and J by 3 bases, with 3 bases of the junction left unmatched. CDR3 DNA: TGTGCCAGCACTTTAGCGGGAGGGACAGATACGCAGTATTTT. It encodes CASTLAGGTDTQYF.

J is TRBJ1-2 and V is TRBV6-6, with D unresolved. The V end lost 2 bases, the J end lost 2 bases, and 12 bases lay between the germline ends. The CDR3 has 15 amino acids. Germline V gene lookup returns CDR1 MNHNY and CDR2 SVGAGI (reference sequence). The CDR3 region has the DNA TGTGCCAGCAGTTACGTGGGAGAAGGGAACTATGGCTACACCTTC. It yields the protein CASSYVGEGNYGYTF.

This clone showed up just a few times. This sequence joins TRBV6-6 and TRBJ2-7; D possibly corresponds to TRBD1 (8 bases). Trimming cost V 0 bases and J 12 bases, with 15 bases left between them. This CDR3 region has 13 residues. CDR1 is MNHNY and CDR2 is SVGAGI in the germline V gene (reference sequence). The CDR3 protein is CASSYSSTGEGYF. DNA of the CDR3: TGTGCCAGCAGTTACTCCTCGACAGGGGAGGGGTACTTC.

The gene calls are TRBV30 and TRBJ2-5, with 8 bases identical to TRBD1. The V gene end was trimmed by 0 bases and the J gene end by 5 bases; junction bases not matched to a gene: 8. The CDR3 is made up of 15 amino acids. The germline V gene has CDR1 GTSNPN and CDR2 SVGIG (reference sequence). The CDR3 region is CAWSVGSGGGETQYF. In DNA, the CDR3 is TGTGCCTGGAGTGTCGGGTCAGGGGGCGGGGAGACCCAGTACTTC.

This clone was counted a single time. The chain employs TRBV30 and TRBJ1-2, with a possible D match to TRBD1 (6 bases). Germline V CDR1 and CDR2: GTSNPN, SVGIG (reference sequence). The CDR3 is 21 residues long. Trimming removed 3 bases from V and 7 bases from J, with 39 bases in between. The CDR3 coding sequence is TGTGCCTGGAGCTTCCTCAACCCCAACGACAGGTCGGCCAGGGTTGAGGGTGGCTACACCTTC. Protein sequence: CAWSFLNPNDRSARVEGGYTF.

The chain joins TRBV6-5 to TRBJ1-2; 9 positions match TRBD1. The ends lost 5 bases at V and 5 bases at J; junction bases unmatched: 9. The CDR3 covers 15 residues. Per the germline V gene, CDR1 is MNHEY and CDR2 is SVGAGI. The chain's CDR3 is CASSPWTGVTYGYTF. In nucleotides, the CDR3 is TGTGCCAGCAGTCCCTGGACAGGGGTAACGTATGGCTACACCTTC.

The rearrangement uses TRBV6-1 and TRBJ1-2, with a weak D call TRBD1 (6 bases). Trimming shortened V by 2 bases and J by 1 base, and 17 bases separated the two germline ends. In germline, CDR1 is MNHNS, CDR2 SASEGT. The CDR3 extends over 17 amino acids. CDR3 nucleotide sequence: TGTGCCAGCAGTGAAATTCCGGGGGGCGGTCTTAACTATGGCTACACCTTC. Amino acids: CASSEIPGGGLNYGYTF.

The rearrangement links TRBV5-1 to TRBJ2-2; D gene unclear. The CDR3 is made up of 12 amino acids. The germline V and J ends were trimmed by 2 bases and 7 bases, with 6 bases remaining between them. The germline V gene encodes CDR1 SGHRS and CDR2 YFSETQ. CDR3 nucleotides: TGCGCCAGCAGCTTCGCAGGCGGGGAGCTGTTTTTT. Its protein product is CASSFAGGELFF. Together with reference TRBV5-1 and TRBJ2-2, the CDR3 gives the full variable domain: KAGVTQTPRYLIKTRGQQVTLSCSPISGHRSVSWYQQTPGQGLQFLFEYFSETQRNKGNFPGRFSGRQFSNSRSEMNVSTLELGDSALYLCASSFAGGELFFGEGSRLTVL.

This rearrangement joins TRBV19 to TRBJ2-1; TRBD2 matches at 10 bases. Germline values: CDR1 LNHDA, CDR2 SQIVND (reference sequence). The CDR3 extends over 18 amino acids. Trimming removed 2 bases from V and 5 bases from J; junction bases left unmatched: 12. This chain's CDR3 is CASSIRQTSGWANNEQFF. CDR3 DNA sequence: TGTGCCAGTAGTATACGCCAGACTAGCGGGTGGGCCAACAATGAGCAGTTCTTC.

The rearrangement joins TRBV11-2 to TRBJ2-7, with TRBD1 matching 8 bases. V gave up 5 bases and J gave up 2 bases; unmatched junction bases: 11. CDR3 size: 16 residues. Germline-derived CDR1 and CDR2 are SGHAT and FQNNGV. CDR3 bases: TGTGCCAGCAGCCCACAAACAGGGGGGATTACCTACGAGCAGTACTTC. It encodes CASSPQTGGITYEQYF.

The V and J genes are TRBV27 and TRBJ2-2; 7 bases line up with TRBD2. V was clipped by 9 bases and J by 0 bases; unmatched bases: 4. From germline, CDR1 is MNHEY and CDR2 SMNVEV (reference sequence). The CDR3 is made up of 14 amino acids. In DNA form, the CDR3 reads TGTGCCAGTGGGACTATGTCGAACACCGGGGAGCTGTTTTTT. Protein product: CASGTMSNTGELFF.

The chain joins TRBV13 to TRBJ2-7; the D gene is possibly TRBD2 (7 bases). The CDR3 is 15 residues long. V lost 0 bases, J lost 3 bases, and 12 bases lay in between. Germline CDR1 and CDR2: PRHDT and FYEKMQ (reference sequence). For the CDR3, the DNA is TGTGCCAGCAGCTTAGGACGGGGGGCCTACTACGAGCAGTACTTC. Translating gives CASSLGRGAYYEQYF.

The chain has TRBV4-2 and TRBJ2-3; 8 positions agree with TRBD2. The length of the CDR3 is 20 residues. With V trimmed by 0 bases and J by 1 base, 15 bases remained unmatched. Germline lookup yields CDR1 LGHNA and CDR2 YNFKEQ. This CDR3 is CASSQDIAVGLTSGTDTQYF. In nucleotides, the CDR3 is TGTGCCAGCAGCCAAGATATTGCGGTTGGTCTGACTAGCGGCACAGATACGCAGTATTTT.

This chain connects TRBV13 to TRBJ1-2; 11 bases fit TRBD1. Trimming removed 0 bases from V and 3 bases from J; junction bases left unmatched: 9. The CDR3 covers 18 residues. Germline V gene data show CDR1 as PRHDT and CDR2 as FYEKMQ (reference sequence). The CDR3 DNA follows: TGTGCCAGCAGCTTAGGACCCGGGACAGGGGGATCGGACTATGGCTACACCTTC. Its translation: CASSLGPGTGGSDYGYTF.

The chain combines TRBV6-2 or TRBV6-3 with TRBJ2-3; 7 bases agree with TRBD2. Germline values: CDR1 MNHEY, CDR2 SVGEGT. Trimming took 2 bases from V and 6 from J; bases not matched to a gene: 8. The CDR3 has 15 amino acids. This chain's CDR3 is CASSYLLLAGDTQYF. CDR3 sequence (DNA): TGTGCCAGCAGTTACCTCCTCTTAGCGGGCGATACGCAGTATTTT.

V and J are TRBV5-4 and TRBJ1-2; the D is unclear. This CDR3 region has 11 residues. Germline V CDR1 and CDR2: SGHNT, YYREEE (reference sequence). The V gene lost 4 bases and the J gene lost 7 bases, with 8 bases spanning the gap. The CDR3 coding sequence is TGTGCCAGCAGCACCAACAGTGGCTACACCTTC. Its translation: CASSTNSGYTF. Variable domain in full (rest from reference TRBV5-4 and TRBJ1-2): ETGVTQSPTHLIKTRGQQVTLRCSSQSGHNTVSWYQQALGQGPQFIFQYYREEENGRGNFPPRFSGLQFPNYSSELNVNALELDDSALYLCASSTNSGYTFGSGTRLTVV.

The chain combines TRBV25-1 with TRBJ2-2; possible D gene TRBD2, 5 bases. Trimming took 11 bases from V and 5 from J, leaving 15 bases between them. The CDR3 totals 13 residues. Germline CDR1 and CDR2: MGHDK and SYGVNS. Written as DNA, the CDR3 is TGTGCCGCAGCCTACTCGGGAACCGGGGAGCTGTTTTTT. Residues: CAAAYSGTGELFF.

This clone was found a few times. The chain has TRBV7-8 and TRBJ2-7, with TRBD1 identical over 8 bases. Germline assignment: CDR1 SGHVS and CDR2 FQNEAQ. This CDR3 region has 14 residues. The ends lost 1 base at V and 7 bases at J; junction bases unmatched: 6. CDR3 nucleotide sequence: TGTGCCAGCAGCTTAGACCAGGGGGCTATTGAGCAGTACTTC. Translated, it gives CASSLDQGAIEQYF.

This chain uses TRBV13 with TRBJ2-1, with 8 bases aligning to TRBD2. Trimming at V came to 6 bases and at J to 0 bases, leaving 7 bases not matched to a gene. CDR1 and CDR2 (germline): PRHDT, FYEKMQ (reference sequence). The CDR3 spans 16 residues. CDR3 sequence reads: CASSNLAGSSYNEQFF. CDR3 nucleotide sequence: TGTGCCAGCAGTAACTTAGCGGGAAGCTCCTACAATGAGCAGTTCTTC.